This T cell receptor beta chain was observed in a study of blood T cell repertoires in COVID-19. Background on the study: Researchers got acute and convalescent COVID-19 samples from the United States, Italy and Spain. In each case, the material was cDNA or gDNA derived from T cells, B-cell-depleted T cells, or PBMCs.

Seattle researchers signed up patients amid active infection and tracked them longitudinally. Original processing methods: Quantification of nucleated cells was approximated via reference gene primer amplification. Produced via immunoSEQ multiplex PCR; TCRdb's table is partial and in-frame only. V and J calls and clone size come straight from that table; D and trimming were deduced from the DNA. The profile covers 180,000 or so clones, with about four fifths appearing a single time and 11% taken by the ten largest. There are 15 residues in the CDR3. With V trimmed by 3 bases and J by 4 bases, 7 bases remained unmatched. Germline V gives CDR1 LNHDA, CDR2 SQIVND (reference sequence).

The clonotype comes from a woman aged 40 to 55 with COVID-19, enrolled during active disease. Sequencing was done on a sample of peripheral blood. This chain joins TRBV19 and TRBJ1-1; 8 nucleotides align to TRBD1. The CDR3 loop reads CASSITDRGATEAFF. CDR3 coding DNA: TGTGCCAGTAGTATCACCGACAGGGGTGCCACTGAAGCTTTCTTT.